This T cell receptor (beta chain) was identified in a study of siplizumab effects on memory and regulatory T cells. Study results and caveats: Versus over 25% in controls, the mappable alloreactive CD4+ clones averaged roughly 69% Treg-derived with siplizumab.

Only in-frame clones appear in the TCRdb table, and some are missing; sequencing was by immunoSEQ multiplex PCR. The data contain 90,000 to 120,000 clones, nearly 95% of them singletons. CDR3 length equals 13 residues. V dropped 1 base and J dropped 1 base, with 4 bases sitting between them. The germline gives CDR1 LNHNV, CDR2 YYDKDF (reference sequence). Comment on this clone: Its antigen is not identified.

The chain is built from TRBV15 and TRBJ1-1; D gene uncertain. The sequence was collected from a human donor in good health. Sequences were obtained from Tregs sorted from blood. The CDR3: CATSRVQNTEAFF. The DNA of the CDR3 is TGTGCCACCAGCAGAGTTCAGAACACTGAAGCTTTCTTT.